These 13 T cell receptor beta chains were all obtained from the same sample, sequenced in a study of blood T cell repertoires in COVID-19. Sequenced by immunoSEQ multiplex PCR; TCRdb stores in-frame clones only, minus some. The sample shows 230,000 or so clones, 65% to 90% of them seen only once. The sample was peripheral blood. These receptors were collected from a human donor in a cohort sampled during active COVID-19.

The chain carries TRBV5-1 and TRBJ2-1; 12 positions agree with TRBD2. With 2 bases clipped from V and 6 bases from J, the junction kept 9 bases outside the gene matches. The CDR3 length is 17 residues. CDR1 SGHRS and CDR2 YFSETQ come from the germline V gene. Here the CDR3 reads CASSLGSSGRAINEQFF. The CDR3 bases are TGCGCCAGCAGCTTAGGGTCTAGCGGGAGGGCAATCAATGAGCAGTTCTTC.

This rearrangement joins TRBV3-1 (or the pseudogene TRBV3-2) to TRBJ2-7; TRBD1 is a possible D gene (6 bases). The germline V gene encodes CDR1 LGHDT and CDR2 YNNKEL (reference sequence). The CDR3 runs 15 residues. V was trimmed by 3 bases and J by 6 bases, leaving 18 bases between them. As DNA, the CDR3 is TGTGCCAGCAGCCACTTACAGGGATGGGTCTGCGAGCAGTACTTC. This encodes CASSHLQGWVCEQYF.

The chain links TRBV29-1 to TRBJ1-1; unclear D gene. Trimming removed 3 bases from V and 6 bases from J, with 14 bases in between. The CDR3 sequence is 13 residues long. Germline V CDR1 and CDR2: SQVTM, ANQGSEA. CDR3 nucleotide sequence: TGCAGCGTTGATAGAACCCTGAGCCCTGAAGCTTTCTTT. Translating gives CSVDRTLSPEAFF. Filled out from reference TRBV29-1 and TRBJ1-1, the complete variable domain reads SAVISQKPSRDICQRGTSLTIQCQVDSQVTMMFWYRQQPGQSLTLIATANQGSEATYESGFVIDKFPISRPNLTFSTLTVSNMSPEDSSIYLCSVDRTLSPEAFFGQGTRLTVV.

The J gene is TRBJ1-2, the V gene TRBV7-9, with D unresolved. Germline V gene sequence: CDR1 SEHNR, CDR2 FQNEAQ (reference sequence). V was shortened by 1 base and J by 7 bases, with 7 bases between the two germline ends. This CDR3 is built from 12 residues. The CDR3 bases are TGTGCCAGCAGCTTAGGTGGAGGTGGCTACACCTTC. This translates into CASSLGGGGYTF.

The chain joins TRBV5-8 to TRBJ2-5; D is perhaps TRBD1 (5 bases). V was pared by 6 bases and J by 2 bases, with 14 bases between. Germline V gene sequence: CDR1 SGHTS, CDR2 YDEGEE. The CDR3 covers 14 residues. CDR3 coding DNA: TGTGCCAGCACCCCAAGCCCAGGGCAAGAGACCCAGTACTTC. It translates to CASTPSPGQETQYF.

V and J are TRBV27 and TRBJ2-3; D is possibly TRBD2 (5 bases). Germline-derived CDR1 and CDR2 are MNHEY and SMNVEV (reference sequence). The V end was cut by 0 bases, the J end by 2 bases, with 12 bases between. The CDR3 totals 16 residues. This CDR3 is CASSLSGRAATDTQYF. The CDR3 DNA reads TGTGCCAGCAGTTTATCGGGGAGAGCGGCCACAGATACGCAGTATTTT.

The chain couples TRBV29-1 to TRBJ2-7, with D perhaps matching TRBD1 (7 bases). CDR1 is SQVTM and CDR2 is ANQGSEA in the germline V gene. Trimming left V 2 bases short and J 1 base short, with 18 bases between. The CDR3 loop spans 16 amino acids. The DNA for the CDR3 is TGCAGCGTTGAATTAGCGGACAGGTTGACTTCCTACGAGCAGTACTTC. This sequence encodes CSVELADRLTSYEQYF.

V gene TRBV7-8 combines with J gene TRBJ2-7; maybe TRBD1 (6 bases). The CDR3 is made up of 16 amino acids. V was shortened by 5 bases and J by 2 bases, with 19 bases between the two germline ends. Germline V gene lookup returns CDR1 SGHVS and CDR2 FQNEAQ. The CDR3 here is CASSIGAQGNAYEQYF. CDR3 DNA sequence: TGTGCCAGCAGCATCGGGGCCCAGGGGAACGCCTACGAGCAGTACTTC.

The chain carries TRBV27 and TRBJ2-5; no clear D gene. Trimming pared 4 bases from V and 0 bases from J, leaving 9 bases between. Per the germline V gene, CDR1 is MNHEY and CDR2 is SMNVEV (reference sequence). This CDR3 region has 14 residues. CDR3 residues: CASSSKKYQETQYF. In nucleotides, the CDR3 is TGTGCCAGCAGTTCAAAAAAATACCAAGAGACCCAGTACTTC.

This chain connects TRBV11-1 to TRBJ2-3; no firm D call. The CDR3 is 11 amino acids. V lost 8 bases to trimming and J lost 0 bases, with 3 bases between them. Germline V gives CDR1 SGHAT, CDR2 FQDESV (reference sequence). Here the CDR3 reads CASRSTDTQYF. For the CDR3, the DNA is TGTGCCAGCCGGAGCACAGATACGCAGTATTTT.

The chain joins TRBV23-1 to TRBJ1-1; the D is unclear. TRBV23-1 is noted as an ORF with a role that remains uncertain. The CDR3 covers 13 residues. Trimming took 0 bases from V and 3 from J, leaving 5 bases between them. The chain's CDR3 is CASSQSGDTEAFF. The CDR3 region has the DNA TGCGCCAGCAGTCAATCCGGGGACACTGAAGCTTTCTTT.

CDR3 bases: TGTGCCAGCAGCCCTGGTAGGGGGTATGGCTACACCTTC. Translating gives CASSPGRGYGYTF. The chain combines TRBV2 with TRBJ1-2; TRBD1 is a possible D gene (6 bases). CDR1 is SNHLY and CDR2 is FYNNEI in the germline V gene. CDR3 size: 13 residues. V was clipped by 6 bases and J by 5 bases, with 13 bases between them.

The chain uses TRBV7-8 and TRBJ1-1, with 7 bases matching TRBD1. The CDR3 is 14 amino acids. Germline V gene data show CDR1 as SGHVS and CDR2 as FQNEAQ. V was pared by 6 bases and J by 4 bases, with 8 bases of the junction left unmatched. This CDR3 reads CASSLQGPSTEAFF. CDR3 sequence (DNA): TGTGCCAGCAGTCTACAGGGGCCGAGCACTGAAGCTTTCTTT.